This T cell receptor (beta chain) was sequenced for a study of CD8 T cells in ankylosing spondylitis. Study conclusions and caveats: Significantly higher representation of disease-linked clones was reported for matched ankylosing spondylitis synovial fluid.

This clonotype was detected ten times or more. Its target is not known. TCRdb passed the 5' RACE reads through MiXCR, listing each CDR3 protein once. In the table there are 39,000 or so distinct CDR3 sequences, 2.5% to 3.5% of which are singletons. Germline lookup yields CDR1 SGDLS and CDR2 YYNGEE. V was shortened by 0 bases and J by 6 bases, with 6 bases between the two germline ends. The CDR3 loop spans 12 amino acids. Material: blood, either unsorted or a sorted T cell fraction (not recorded which). The V call is TRBV9, the J call TRBJ1-2; D gene unclear. This clonotype was obtained from a male donor with ankylosing spondylitis or in good health (not recorded which). The CDR3 nucleotides read TGTGCCAGCAGCGTAGTAGGCGATGGCTACACCTTC. Amino acid sequence: CASSVVGDGYTF.